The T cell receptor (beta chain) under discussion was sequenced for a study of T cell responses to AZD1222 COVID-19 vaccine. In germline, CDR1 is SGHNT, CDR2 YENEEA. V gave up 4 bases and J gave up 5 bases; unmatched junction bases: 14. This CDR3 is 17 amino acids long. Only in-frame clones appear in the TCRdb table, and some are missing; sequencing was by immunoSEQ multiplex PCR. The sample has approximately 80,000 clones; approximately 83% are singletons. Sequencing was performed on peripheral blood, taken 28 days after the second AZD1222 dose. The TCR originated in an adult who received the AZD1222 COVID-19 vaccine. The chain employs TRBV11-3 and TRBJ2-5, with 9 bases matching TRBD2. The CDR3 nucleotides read TGTGCCAGCAGCTCAAGGTCGGGTAGCGGGAGTAGGGAGACCCAGTACTTC. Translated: CASSSRSGSGSRETQYF.